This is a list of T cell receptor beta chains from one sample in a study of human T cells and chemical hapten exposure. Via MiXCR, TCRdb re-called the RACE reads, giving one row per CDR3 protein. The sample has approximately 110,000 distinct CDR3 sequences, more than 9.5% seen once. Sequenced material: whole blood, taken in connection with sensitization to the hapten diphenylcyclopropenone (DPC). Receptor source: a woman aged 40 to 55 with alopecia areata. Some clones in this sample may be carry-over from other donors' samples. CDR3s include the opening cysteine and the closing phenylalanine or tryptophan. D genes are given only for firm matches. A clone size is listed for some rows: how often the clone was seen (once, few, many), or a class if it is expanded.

CDR3: CAWKPRDGYTF
DNA: TGTGCCTGGAAACCCCGGGATGGCTACACCTTC
size: many
V: TRBV30
J: TRBJ1-2
D: -

CDR3: CASSLNRVDQPQHF
DNA: TGTGCCAGCAGCTTAAATAGGGTCGATCAGCCCCAGCATTTT
size: -
V: TRBV7-2
J: TRBJ1-5
D: -

CDR3: CSAGVGQYF
DNA: TGCAGCGCTGGAGTTGGGCAGTATTTT
size: -
V: TRBV29-1
J: TRBJ2-3
D: -

CDR3: CASSLTREGVTGELFF
DNA: TGTGCCAGCAGCTTGACGCGGGAGGGCGTCACCGGGGAGCTGTTTTTT
size: few
V: TRBV7-8
J: TRBJ2-2
D: TRBD2

CDR3: CAWSVPQGLINTEAFF
DNA: TGTGCCTGGAGTGTACCCCAGGGACTAATAAACACTGAAGCTTTCTTT
size: -
V: TRBV30
J: TRBJ1-1
D: -

CDR3: CASNSPGGRGTDTQYF
DNA: TGTGCCAGCAACTCTCCCGGGGGCCGGGGCACAGATACGCAGTATTTT
size: -
V: TRBV28
J: TRBJ2-3
D: -

CDR3: CASSLAGLSGEQYF
DNA: TGTGCCAGCAGCTTGGCAGGCCTCAGCGGCGAGCAGTACTTC
size: -
V: TRBV5-4
J: TRBJ2-7
D: -

CDR3: CSVGRGWDQPQHF
DNA: TGCAGCGTTGGTCGGGGTTGGGATCAGCCCCAGCATTTT
size: few
V: TRBV29-1
J: TRBJ1-5
D: -

CDR3: CASSQDYAFTDTQYF
DNA: TGCGCCAGCAGCCAAGATTACGCGTTCACAGATACGCAGTATTTT
size: -
V: TRBV4-3
J: TRBJ2-3
D: -

CDR3: CASSYSQGASYEQYF
DNA: TGTGCCAGCAGTTACTCGCAGGGCGCATCCTACGAGCAGTACTTC
size: many
V: TRBV6-5
J: TRBJ2-7
D: -

CDR3: CASSFGTGPRGEQYF
DNA: TGTGCCAGCAGTTTTGGGACAGGGCCTAGGGGCGAGCAGTACTTC
size: -
V: TRBV12-3/TRBV12-4
J: TRBJ2-7
D: TRBD1

CDR3: CASSQTPLGNNQPQHF
DNA: TGCGCCAGCAGCCAAACGCCGCTGGGGAACAATCAGCCCCAGCATTTT
size: few
V: TRBV4-1
J: TRBJ1-5
D: -

CDR3: CSAWAVPFYGYTF
DNA: TGCAGTGCCTGGGCAGTGCCCTTCTATGGCTACACCTTC
size: -
V: TRBV20-1
J: TRBJ1-2
D: -

CDR3: CASSPDRVGGYTF
DNA: TGTGCCAGCAGCCCTGACAGGGTTGGTGGCTACACCTTC
size: many
V: TRBV3-1
J: TRBJ1-2
D: TRBD1

CDR3: CASSQDPTGYTGELFF
DNA: TGTGCCAGCAGCCAAGATCCTACAGGGTACACCGGGGAGCTGTTTTTC
size: once
V: TRBV3-1
J: TRBJ2-2
D: -

CDR3: CASSLWTDYEQYF
DNA: TGTGCCAGCAGCTTGTGGACAGACTACGAGCAGTACTTC
size: many
V: TRBV7-6
J: TRBJ2-7
D: -

CDR3: CASSYRGLNTEAFF
DNA: TGTGCCAGCAGTTACAGGGGACTGAACACTGAAGCTTTCTTT
size: many
V: TRBV6-2/TRBV6-3
J: TRBJ1-1
D: -

CDR3: CASSPPAAEAFF
DNA: TGTGCCAGCAGCCCTCCCGCGGCTGAAGCTTTCTTT
size: -
V: TRBV7-2
J: TRBJ1-1
D: -

CDR3: CASSGTSPYEQYF
DNA: TGTGCCAGCAGTGGGACTAGCCCTTACGAGCAGTACTTC
size: -
V: TRBV9
J: TRBJ2-7
D: TRBD2

CDR3: CASSLTPGTGANVLTF
DNA: TGTGCCAGCAGCTTAACCCCGGGTACTGGGGCCAACGTCCTGACTTTC
size: few
V: TRBV7-3
J: TRBJ2-6
D: -

CDR3: CASSQVPGPSNTEAFF
DNA: TGCGCCAGCAGCCAAGTCCCGGGGCCCTCGAACACTGAAGCTTTCTTT
size: -
V: TRBV4-1
J: TRBJ1-1
D: -

CDR3: CTSSPDSAMNTEAFF
DNA: TGTACCAGCAGCCCGGACAGTGCTATGAACACTGAAGCTTTCTTT
size: -
V: TRBV7-3
J: TRBJ1-1
D: -

CDR3: CASSVREEGGEKLFF
DNA: TGTGCCAGCAGTGTCCGGGAAGAGGGTGGGGAAAAACTGTTTTTT
size: many
V: TRBV6-5
J: TRBJ1-4
D: -

CDR3: CASSFAGGTEAFF
DNA: TGTGCCAGCAGCTTTGCAGGGGGTACTGAAGCTTTCTTT
size: few
V: TRBV27
J: TRBJ1-1
D: TRBD1

CDR3: CASSFGLSYGYTF
DNA: TGTGCCAGCAGCTTTGGATTGTCCTATGGCTACACCTTC
size: many
V: TRBV7-2
J: TRBJ1-2
D: -

CDR3: CASSLTRGSKNTEAFF
DNA: TGTGCCAGCTCACTTACCAGGGGGTCGAAGAACACTGAAGCTTTCTTT
size: -
V: TRBV18
J: TRBJ1-1
D: TRBD1

CDR3: CASSQGSYNSPLHF
DNA: TGTGCCAGCAGTCAGGGGTCCTATAATTCACCCCTCCACTTT
size: few
V: TRBV3-2
J: TRBJ1-6
D: -

CDR3: CASSQGTSGLQETQYF
DNA: TGTGCCAGCAGCCAGGGGACTAGCGGCCTCCAAGAGACCCAGTACTTC
size: few
V: TRBV3-1
J: TRBJ2-5
D: TRBD2

CDR3: CSARDRPGEQYF
DNA: TGCAGTGCCCGGGACAGGCCCGGGGAGCAGTACTTC
size: many
V: TRBV20-1
J: TRBJ2-7
D: TRBD1

CDR3: CASSLSSQGVYGYTF
DNA: TGTGCCAGCAGTTTATCCTCGCAGGGGGTCTATGGCTACACCTTC
size: -
V: TRBV12-3/TRBV12-4
J: TRBJ1-2
D: TRBD1

CDR3: CSVRQGAGETQYF
DNA: TGCAGCGTTCGACAGGGGGCGGGAGAGACCCAGTACTTC
size: -
V: TRBV29-1
J: TRBJ2-5
D: TRBD1

CDR3: CASSLDKTPNNEQFF
DNA: TGTGCCAGCAGCTTAGACAAGACTCCTAACAATGAGCAGTTCTTC
size: -
V: TRBV7-2
J: TRBJ2-1
D: -

CDR3: CASSLAGTSGGFADTQYF
DNA: TGTGCCAGCAGCTTAGCAGGGACTAGCGGGGGGTTTGCAGATACGCAGTATTTT
size: -
V: TRBV7-2
J: TRBJ2-3
D: TRBD2

CDR3: CAIGGRETQYF
DNA: TGTGCCATCGGGGGACGGGAGACCCAGTACTTC
size: many
V: TRBV10-3
J: TRBJ2-5
D: -

CDR3: CASSGGVAEGTDTQYF
DNA: TGTGCCAGCAGCGGGGGCGTAGCGGAGGGCACAGATACGCAGTATTTT
size: few
V: TRBV28
J: TRBJ2-3
D: -

CDR3: CSASPPSHYEQYF
DNA: TGCAGTGCTAGCCCGCCAAGCCACTACGAGCAGTACTTC
size: -
V: TRBV20-1
J: TRBJ2-7
D: -

CDR3: CASGPGQGAYEQYF
DNA: TGTGCTAGTGGTCCTGGACAGGGGGCCTACGAGCAGTACTTC
size: few
V: TRBV12-5
J: TRBJ2-7
D: TRBD1

CDR3: CATSSPGQGGNYGYTF
DNA: TGTGCCACCAGCTCTCCTGGGCAGGGTGGTAACTATGGCTACACCTTC
size: many
V: TRBV15
J: TRBJ1-2
D: -

CDR3: CASSLYPAGANSNQPQHF
DNA: TGTGCCAGCAGTTTATACCCCGCAGGGGCTAATAGCAATCAGCCCCAGCATTTT
size: -
V: TRBV27
J: TRBJ1-5
D: -

CDR3: CASSLSRMNTEAFF
DNA: TGTGCCAGCAGTTTGTCACGGATGAACACTGAAGCTTTCTTT
size: -
V: TRBV27
J: TRBJ1-1
D: -

CDR3: CASSPGTGSQPQHF
DNA: TGTGCCAGCAGCCCCGGGACAGGGAGTCAGCCCCAGCATTTT
size: few
V: TRBV9
J: TRBJ1-5
D: TRBD1

CDR3: CASRKGGSGANVLTF
DNA: TGTGCCAGTAGAAAGGGGGGATCTGGGGCCAACGTCCTGACTTTC
size: many
V: TRBV19
J: TRBJ2-6
D: -

CDR3: CASSSSTGVPTEAFF
DNA: TGTGCCAGCAGTTCCTCGACAGGGGTGCCCACTGAAGCTTTCTTT
size: many
V: TRBV12-3/TRBV12-4
J: TRBJ1-1
D: TRBD1

CDR3: CASSLQGQENYGYTF
DNA: TGTGCCAGTAGTCTACAGGGTCAGGAAAACTATGGCTACACCTTC
size: few
V: TRBV19
J: TRBJ1-2
D: -

CDR3: CASSKVAGGANNQQFF
DNA: TGTGCCAGCAGTAAAGTAGCGGGGGGTGCCAACAATCAGCAGTTCTTC
size: once
V: TRBV6-5
J: TRBJ2-1
D: TRBD2

CDR3: CASCREFVETQYF
DNA: TGTGCCAGCTGCCGGGAATTCGTAGAGACCCAGTACTTC
size: many
V: TRBV28
J: TRBJ2-5
D: -

CDR3: CASSNRQGWETQYF
DNA: TGTGCCAGTAGTAACCGACAGGGGTGGGAGACCCAGTACTTC
size: few
V: TRBV19
J: TRBJ2-5
D: TRBD1

CDR3: CASSSPGLERGYEQYF
DNA: TGTGCCAGCAGTTCACCGGGACTAGAGAGGGGATACGAGCAGTACTTC
size: many
V: TRBV27
J: TRBJ2-7
D: TRBD2

CDR3: CVSSLRIGTYEQYF
DNA: TGTGTCAGCAGCCTCAGGATCGGTACCTACGAGCAGTACTTC
size: few
V: TRBV4-2
J: TRBJ2-7
D: -

CDR3: CASSYDRAYTEAFF
DNA: TGTGCCAGCAGTTATGACAGGGCGTACACTGAAGCTTTCTTT
size: -
V: TRBV25-1
J: TRBJ1-1
D: TRBD1

CDR3: CASSKDRGLEQYF
DNA: TGTGCCAGCAGTAAAGACAGGGGCCTCGAGCAGTACTTC
size: few
V: TRBV6-5
J: TRBJ2-7
D: TRBD1

CDR3: CAWSVEVGASGTEAFF
DNA: TGTGCCTGGAGTGTGGAGGTGGGTGCGTCGGGCACTGAAGCTTTCTTT
size: many
V: TRBV30
J: TRBJ1-1
D: -

CDR3: CAWSGGDNQPQHF
DNA: TGTGCCTGGAGTGGAGGGGACAATCAGCCCCAGCATTTT
size: many
V: TRBV30
J: TRBJ1-5
D: -

CDR3: CSARDPRQGTEAFF
DNA: TGCAGTGCTAGAGATCCTAGACAGGGAACTGAAGCTTTCTTT
size: many
V: TRBV20-1
J: TRBJ1-1
D: TRBD1

CDR3: CSAWTSGNTGELFF
DNA: TGCAGTGCTTGGACTAGCGGGAACACCGGGGAGCTGTTTTTT
size: many
V: TRBV20-1
J: TRBJ2-2
D: TRBD2

CDR3: CASSQERRDGTQYF
DNA: TGCGCCAGCAGTCAGGAGCGCCGAGACGGGACCCAGTACTTC
size: many
V: TRBV23-1
J: TRBJ2-5
D: -

CDR3: CASSLEAGYEQYF
DNA: TGCGCCAGCAGCTTGGAGGCAGGCTACGAGCAGTACTTC
size: many
V: TRBV5-1
J: TRBJ2-7
D: -